The source of this T cell receptor (beta chain) is a study of blood T cell repertoires in COVID-19. The overall study: The United States, Italy and Spain provided the acute and convalescent COVID-19 samples. From T cells, B-cell-depleted T cells, or PBMCs came the material, which was cDNA or gDNA.

After removal of 4 bases from V and 8 bases from J, the junction contained 13 bases not matched to a gene. Germline CDR1 and CDR2: MDHEN and SYDVKM. There are 16 residues in the CDR3. There are a few counts of this clone. Original processing methods: Amplifying reference gene primers gave estimates of nucleated cell counts. The method was immunoSEQ multiplex PCR; TCRdb's version includes in-frame clones alone and lacks a portion of them. Clonal size and the V and J genes are those of that table, whereas D and trimming came from the DNA. The table includes 150,000 to 200,000 clones, around 81% detected once.

Material: peripheral blood. The receptor's source is a man between 70 and 80 years old who had recovered from COVID-19. This chain links TRBV28 with TRBJ2-1; TRBD2 matches at 8 bases. CDR3 in amino acids: CASSSLAGSRYYEQFF. CDR3 sequence (DNA): TGTGCCAGCAGTTCGTTAGCGGGATCGCGTTATTATGAGCAGTTCTTC. Full variable domain (outside the CDR3, taken from reference TRBV28 and TRBJ2-1): DVKVTQSSRYLVKRTGEKVFLECVQDMDHENMFWYRQDPGLGLRLIYFSYDVKMKEKGDIPEGYSVSREKKERFSLILESASTNQTSMYLCASSSLAGSRYYEQFFGPGTRLTVL.